The sequence of this T cell receptor beta chain was determined in a study of Graves' ophthalmopathy and Graves' hyperthyroidism. The study's findings and limits: Prediction of ophthalmopathy progression reached roughly 70% sensitivity and roughly 72% specificity. Most thyroid-expanded clonotypes exceeding 0.001 frequency were also found in blood.

Concerning this clonotype: Its antigen is unidentified.

A diagnosis was made from clinical symptoms together with serum thyroxine, TRAb, thyroid ultrasound and orbital computed tomography. CDR3 regions of TCR beta were amplified from RNA transcripts. First-round RT-PCR with HTBI primers preceded a second-round multiplex PCR. TCRdb re-called the multiplex PCR reads through MiXCR, storing one row per CDR3 protein. Of about 1.1 million distinct CDR3 sequences in the sample, about two fifths were seen once. This CDR3 has 15 amino acids. V lost 2 bases to trimming and J lost 11 bases; unmatched junction nucleotides: 10. CDR1 and CDR2 from the germline V gene are MNHEY and SVGAGI.

This TCR derives from an adult man with Graves' hyperthyroidism. This chain links TRBV6-5 with TRBJ1-5; TRBD1 aligns across 9 bases. The sequencing sample was made of peripheral blood or thyroid tissue (not recorded which). The CDR3 spells CASSYGTGTGKAQHF. The DNA for the CDR3 is TGTGCCAGCAGTTACGGCACCGGGACAGGGAAGGCCCAGCATTTT.